This entry is about one T cell receptor beta chain. As originally analysed: The assay estimated nucleated cells by amplifying reference gene primers. The protocol was immunoSEQ multiplex PCR, while the TCRdb copy is restricted to in-frame clones and leaves out a portion. V and J calls and clone size are copied from that table; D and trimming were computed from the DNA. The sample records roughly 35,000 clones, 80% to 90% being singletons. These data come from a study of blood T cell repertoires in COVID-19. Across the whole study: Acute and convalescent COVID-19 samples came from the United States, Italy and Spain. T cells, B-cell-depleted T cells, or PBMCs provided the cDNA or gDNA that served as material.

This CDR3 has 16 amino acids. Per the germline V gene, CDR1 is SGDLS and CDR2 is YYNGEE. V lost 4 bases and J lost 0, with 15 bases in between. V and J are TRBV9 and TRBJ2-3; unclear D gene. The receptor's source is a man between 65 and 80 years old with acute or convalescent COVID-19. Sequenced: peripheral blood. The CDR3 nucleotides read TGTGCCAGCAGCACGGTGGTAGCAGCGAGCACAGATACGCAGTATTTT. Encoded protein: CASSTVVAASTDTQYF.